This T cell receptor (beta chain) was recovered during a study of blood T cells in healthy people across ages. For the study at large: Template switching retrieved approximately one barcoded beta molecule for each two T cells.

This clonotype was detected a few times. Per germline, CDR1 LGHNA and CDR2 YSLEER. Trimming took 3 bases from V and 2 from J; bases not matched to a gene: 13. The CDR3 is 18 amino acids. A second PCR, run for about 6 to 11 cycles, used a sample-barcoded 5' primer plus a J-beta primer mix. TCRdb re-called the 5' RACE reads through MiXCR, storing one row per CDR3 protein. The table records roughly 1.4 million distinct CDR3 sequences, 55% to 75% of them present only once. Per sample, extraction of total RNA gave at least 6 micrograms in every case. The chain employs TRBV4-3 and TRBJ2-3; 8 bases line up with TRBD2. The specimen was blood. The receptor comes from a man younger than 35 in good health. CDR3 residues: CASSQRLAIITNTDTQYF. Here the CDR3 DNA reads TGCGCCAGCAGCCAGAGACTAGCGATAATTACCAACACAGATACGCAGTATTTT.